Below, 19 T cell receptor beta chains from the same sample are listed, as sequenced in a study of cytomegalovirus exposure and HLA in healthy donors. The primer mix had 60 Vbeta and 13 Jbeta primers. Method: immunoSEQ multiplex PCR; TCRdb's copy keeps in-frame clones and lacks some. The table has roughly 60,000 clones, 70% to 80% seen once. Sequenced material: PBMCs. These receptors all stem from a woman aged 40 to 49 in good health and CMV-seropositive.

This clone was seen a single time. The CDR3 region has the DNA TGTGCCAGCAGTTACGGAGGTCTTACTGAAGCTTTCTTT. Translation: CASSYGGLTEAFF. The chain employs TRBV6-5 and TRBJ1-1; no definite D call. The V gene's germline CDR1 is MNHEY and CDR2 SVGAGI. The CDR3 covers 13 residues. V was pared by 2 bases and J by 5 bases, with 9 bases between.

The rearrangement joins TRBV19 to TRBJ1-1; D might be TRBD1 (6 bases). CDR3 length equals 15 residues. The germline V gene encodes CDR1 LNHDA and CDR2 SQIVND (reference sequence). Trimming left V 5 bases short and J 1 base short, with 14 bases between. The CDR3 sequence is CASSPTTGQNTEAFF. In DNA, the CDR3 is TGTGCCAGTAGTCCCACTACAGGGCAGAACACTGAAGCTTTCTTT.

The CDR3 spells CASGTRERSPLHF. The CDR3 nucleotides are TGTGCCAGTGGGACACGCGAAAGATCACCCCTCCACTTT. The J gene is TRBJ1-6, the V gene TRBV6-1, with D possibly being TRBD1 (6 bases). The CDR3 contains 13 residues. Trimming took off 9 bases at V and 10 bases at J, with 16 bases between the two ends. Germline V gene lookup returns CDR1 MNHNS and CDR2 SASEGT.

The rearrangement links TRBV7-2 to TRBJ1-1; possible D gene TRBD1, 6 bases. CDR3 size: 15 residues. Germline assignment: CDR1 SGHTA and CDR2 FQGNSA. Trimming shortened V by 2 bases and J by 1 base, and 11 bases separated the two germline ends. The CDR3 DNA reads TGTGCCAGCAGCTTATCGGGGGGCGGGAACACTGAAGCTTTCTTT. It yields the protein CASSLSGGGNTEAFF.

This clone was seen more than once but under ten times. This rearrangement joins TRBV5-6 to TRBJ2-4; TRBD1 matches 9 bases. With 4 bases clipped from V and 6 bases from J, the junction kept 11 bases outside the gene matches. Looked up from germline, CDR1 is SGHDT and CDR2 is YYEEEE. The CDR3 covers 16 residues. This CDR3 reads CASSLGRTGALNIQYF. DNA for the CDR3: TGTGCCAGCAGCCTGGGGCGGACAGGGGCACTAAACATTCAGTACTTC.

The CDR3 sequence: CSVGDSPSNYGYTF. CDR3 DNA: TGCAGCGTTGGGGACAGTCCTTCTAACTATGGCTACACCTTC. This chain uses TRBV29-1 with TRBJ1-2, with 7 nucleotides matching TRBD1. The CDR3 contains 14 residues. Trimming took 4 bases from V and 0 from J; bases not matched to a gene: 5. Germline assignment: CDR1 SQVTM and CDR2 ANQGSEA.

The rearrangement links TRBV5-1 to TRBJ2-5, with 13 bases that match TRBD2. The CDR3 has 14 residues. Trimming cost V 4 bases and J 11 bases; bases outside gene matches: 8. Germline values: CDR1 SGHRS, CDR2 YFSETQ. The CDR3 protein is CASSGTSGAREQYF. Here the CDR3 DNA reads TGCGCCAGCAGCGGGACTAGCGGGGCTCGTGAGCAGTACTTC.

A note on this clone: Other DNA sequences from this sample encode an identical CDR3 as well. The rearrangement links TRBV18 to TRBJ1-5; D uncertain. V lost 2 bases, J lost 7 bases, and 6 bases lay in between. This CDR3 has 12 amino acids. Germline-derived CDR1 and CDR2 are KGHSH and LQKENI. The CDR3 reads CASSPGGQPQHF. In DNA form, the CDR3 reads TGTGCCAGCTCACCAGGAGGACAGCCCCAGCATTTT. The variable domain in full, with the rest retrieved from reference TRBV18 and TRBJ1-5, is NAGVMQNPRHLVRRRGQEARLRCSPMKGHSHVYWYRQLPEEGLKFMVYLQKENIIDESGMPKERFSAEFPKEGPSILRIQQVVRGDSAAYFCASSPGGQPQHFGDGTRLSIL.

The chain couples TRBV5-1 to TRBJ2-3; 9 positions agree with TRBD2. The CDR3 length is 16 residues. V lost 4 bases, J lost 2 bases, and 8 bases stayed unmatched. CDR1 is SGHRS, CDR2 YFSETQ, per germline. DNA for the CDR3: TGCGCCAGCAGCGGTCATCTAGCGGGATACACAGATACGCAGTATTTT. Its protein product is CASSGHLAGYTDTQYF.

This clone was picked up one time. The chain is built from TRBV4-1 and TRBJ1-1, with D unclear. The V gene's germline CDR1 is MGHRA and CDR2 YSYEKL. V dropped 3 bases and J dropped 4 bases, with 9 bases sitting between them. The CDR3 runs to 13 residues. The CDR3 coding sequence is TGCGCCAGCAGCCAGTTCTTAGCCACTGAAGCTTTCTTT. It specifies CASSQFLATEAFF.

This CDR3 reads CASSFLTGAQETQYF. In DNA form, the CDR3 reads TGTGCCAGCAGCTTTTTGACAGGGGCCCAAGAGACCCAGTACTTC. The genes are TRBV7-8 and TRBJ2-5; TRBD1 agrees at 8 bases. CDR1 is SGHVS, CDR2 FQNEAQ, per germline. After removal of 3 bases from V and 1 base from J, the junction contained 4 bases not matched to a gene. The CDR3 has 15 residues.

The chain links TRBV11-2 to TRBJ1-6, with a tentative D call TRBD1 (6 bases). CDR1 is SGHAT, CDR2 FQNNGV, per germline. Trimming took off 2 bases at V and 6 bases at J, with 14 bases between the two ends. The CDR3 is 16 residues long. The CDR3 region is CASSLFSGQSNSPLHF. For the CDR3, the DNA is TGTGCCAGCAGCTTATTTTCCGGACAGTCTAATTCACCCCTCCACTTT. Full variable domain (rest looked up from reference TRBV11-2 and TRBJ1-6): EAGVAQSPRYKIIEKRQSVAFWCNPISGHATLYWYQQILGQGPKLLIQFQNNGVVDDSQLPKDRFSAERLKGVDSTLKIQPAKLEDSAVYLCASSLFSGQSNSPLHFGNGTRLTVT.

The chain couples TRBV6-1 to TRBJ2-7; a weak D match, TRBD1 (5 bases). The CDR3 has 16 amino acids. V shed 3 bases and J shed 4 bases, with 19 bases lying between them. Germline CDR1 and CDR2: MNHNS and SASEGT. CDR3 sequence: CASSESPTAPSYEQYF. Here the CDR3 DNA reads TGTGCCAGCAGTGAGTCTCCGACAGCCCCTAGTTACGAGCAGTACTTC.

The V and J genes are TRBV6-5 and TRBJ1-1; TRBD1 might be the D (5 bases). The CDR3 contains 14 residues. Germline CDR1 MNHEY, CDR2 SVGAGI. The V and J ends lost 5 bases and 4 bases respectively, with 14 bases between them. CDR3 region: CASSALGGATEAFF. In nucleotides, the CDR3 is TGTGCCAGCAGTGCCCTAGGAGGGGCCACTGAAGCTTTCTTT.

The V call is TRBV7-9, the J call TRBJ1-2, with a tentative D call TRBD1 (6 bases). V was cut by 3 bases and J by 6 bases, with 14 bases left in between. The CDR3 extends over 14 amino acids. Germline V CDR1 and CDR2: SEHNR, FQNEAQ (reference sequence). DNA for the CDR3: TGTGCCAGCAGCTTGGTAAGGGGGAAGGATGGCTACACCTTC. Protein: CASSLVRGKDGYTF. The full variable domain, in which reference TRBV7-9 and TRBJ1-2 provide the parts outside the CDR3, is DTGVSQNPRHKITKRGQNVTFRCDPISEHNRLYWYRQTLGQGPEFLTYFQNEAQLEKSRLLSDRFSAERPKGSFSTLEIQRTEQGDSAMYLCASSLVRGKDGYTFGSGTRLTVV.

The chain joins TRBV6-1 to TRBJ2-7; 8 nucleotides match TRBD2. This CDR3 comprises 15 residues. V dropped 6 bases and J dropped 1; count of bases not matched to a gene: 8. Germline V gene data show CDR1 as MNHNS and CDR2 as SASEGT. CDR3 residues: CASSPSGGSSYEQYF. CDR3 DNA sequence: TGTGCCAGCAGCCCGAGCGGGGGCAGTTCCTACGAGCAGTACTTC.

J is TRBJ1-4 and V is TRBV25-1; D might be TRBD1 (6 bases). V lost 7 bases, J lost 8 bases, and 11 bases lay in between. CDR1 is MGHDK, CDR2 SYGVNS, per germline. The CDR3 covers 12 residues. The CDR3 here is CASTAGAEKLFF. The DNA of the CDR3 is TGTGCCAGCACGGCGGGGGCGGAAAAACTGTTTTTT.

In its sample, this clone was seen a few times. V gene TRBV30 combines with J gene TRBJ2-7, with D possibly TRBD1 on 6 matching bases. The CDR3 length is 15 residues. V was clipped by 4 bases and J by 2 bases, with 18 bases between them. Germline CDR1 reads GTSNPN; CDR2 reads SVGIG (reference sequence). The CDR3 DNA reads TGTGCCTGGATTCACCCAGGGGTCGGCCCCTACGAGCAGTACTTC. Protein: CAWIHPGVGPYEQYF.

The chain carries TRBV6-1 and TRBJ1-6; 7 bases align to TRBD1. CDR1 MNHNS and CDR2 SASEGT come from the germline V gene. The CDR3 runs to 17 residues. The J segment lost 10 bases and the V segment lost 4 bases, leaving 16 bases of the junction unmatched. CDR3 sequence reads: CASSGMRGLGRGSPLHF. The CDR3, as DNA: TGTGCCAGCAGTGGAATGAGGGGGCTCGGTCGGGGGTCACCCCTCCACTTT.